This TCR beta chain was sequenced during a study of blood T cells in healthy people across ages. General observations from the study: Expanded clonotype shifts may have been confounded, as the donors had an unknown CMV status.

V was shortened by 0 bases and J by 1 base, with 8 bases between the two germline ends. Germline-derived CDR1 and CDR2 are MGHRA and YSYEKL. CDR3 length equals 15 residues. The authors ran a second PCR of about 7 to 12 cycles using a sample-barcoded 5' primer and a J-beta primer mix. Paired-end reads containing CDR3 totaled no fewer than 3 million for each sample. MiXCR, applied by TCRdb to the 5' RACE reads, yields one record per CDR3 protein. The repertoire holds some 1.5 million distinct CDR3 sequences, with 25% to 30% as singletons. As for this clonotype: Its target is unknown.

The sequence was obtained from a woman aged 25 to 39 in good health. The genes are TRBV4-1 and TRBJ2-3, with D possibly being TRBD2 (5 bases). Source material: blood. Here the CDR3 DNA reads TGCGCCAGCAGCCAAGAGTTCGGGGGCACAGATACGCAGTATTTT. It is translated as CASSQEFGGTDTQYF.